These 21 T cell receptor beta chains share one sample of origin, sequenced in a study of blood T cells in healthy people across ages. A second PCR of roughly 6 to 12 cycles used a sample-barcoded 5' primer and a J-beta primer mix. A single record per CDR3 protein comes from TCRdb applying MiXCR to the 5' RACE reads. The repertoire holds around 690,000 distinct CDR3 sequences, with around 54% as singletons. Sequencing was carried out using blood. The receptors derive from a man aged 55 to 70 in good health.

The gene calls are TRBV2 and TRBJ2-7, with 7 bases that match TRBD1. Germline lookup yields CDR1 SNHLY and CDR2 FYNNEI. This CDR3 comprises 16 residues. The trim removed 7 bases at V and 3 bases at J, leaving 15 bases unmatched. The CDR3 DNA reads TGTGCCAGCACACCTCAGGGGCAGGGGGTGTTCTACGAGCAGTACTTC. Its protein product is CASTPQGQGVFYEQYF.

CDR3 in amino acids: CASSQEDLAGGTDTQYF. CDR3 nucleotides: TGTGCCAGCAGCCAAGAGGACTTAGCGGGGGGCACAGATACGCAGTATTTT. J is TRBJ2-3 and V is TRBV4-2; 9 positions agree with TRBD2. This CDR3 spans 17 amino acids. J gave up 1 base and V 0 bases, and 5 bases lay outside the gene matches. Germline values: CDR1 LGHNA, CDR2 YNFKEQ.

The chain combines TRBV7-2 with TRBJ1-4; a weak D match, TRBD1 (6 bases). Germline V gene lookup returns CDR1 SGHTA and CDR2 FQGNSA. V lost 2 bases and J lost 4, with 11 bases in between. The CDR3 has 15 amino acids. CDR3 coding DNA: TGTGCCAGCAGCTTAATGGGGGGCATTAATGAAAAACTGTTTTTT. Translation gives CASSLMGGINEKLFF.

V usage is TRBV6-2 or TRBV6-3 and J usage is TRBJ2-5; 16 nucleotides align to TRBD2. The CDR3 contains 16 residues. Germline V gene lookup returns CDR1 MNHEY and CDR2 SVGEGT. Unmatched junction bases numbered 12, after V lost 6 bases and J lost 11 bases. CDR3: CASRRTGLAGGKEQYF. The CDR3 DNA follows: TGTGCCAGCAGGAGGACGGGACTAGCGGGGGGGAAAGAGCAGTACTTC.

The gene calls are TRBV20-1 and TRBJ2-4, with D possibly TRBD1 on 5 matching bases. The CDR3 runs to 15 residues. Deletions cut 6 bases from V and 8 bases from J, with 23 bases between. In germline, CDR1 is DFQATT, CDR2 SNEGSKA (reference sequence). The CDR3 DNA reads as TGCAGTGCGCCCAACATGGGCAGGGATGTATACATTCAGTACTTC. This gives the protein CSAPNMGRDVYIQYF.

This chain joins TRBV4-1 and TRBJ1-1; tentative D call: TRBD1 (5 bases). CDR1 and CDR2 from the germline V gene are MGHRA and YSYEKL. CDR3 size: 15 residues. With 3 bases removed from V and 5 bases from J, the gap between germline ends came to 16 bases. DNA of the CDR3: TGCGCCAGCAGCCAGGCTCAGGGTACTGGGACTGAAGCTTTCTTT. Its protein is CASSQAQGTGTEAFF.

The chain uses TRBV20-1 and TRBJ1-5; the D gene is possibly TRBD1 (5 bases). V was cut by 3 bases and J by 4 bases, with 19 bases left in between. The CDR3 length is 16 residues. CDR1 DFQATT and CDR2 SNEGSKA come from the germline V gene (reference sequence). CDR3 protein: CSARGLGEETNQPQHF. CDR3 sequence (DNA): TGCAGTGCTAGGGGTTTGGGGGAGGAGACAAATCAGCCCCAGCATTTT.

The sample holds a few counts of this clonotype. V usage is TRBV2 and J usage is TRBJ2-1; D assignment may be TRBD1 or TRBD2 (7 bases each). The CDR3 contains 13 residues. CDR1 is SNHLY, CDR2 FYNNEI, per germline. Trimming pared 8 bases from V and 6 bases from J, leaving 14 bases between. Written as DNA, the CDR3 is TGTGCCAGCGGGAGGGACAGTGCCAATGAGCAGTTCTTC. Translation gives CASGRDSANEQFF.

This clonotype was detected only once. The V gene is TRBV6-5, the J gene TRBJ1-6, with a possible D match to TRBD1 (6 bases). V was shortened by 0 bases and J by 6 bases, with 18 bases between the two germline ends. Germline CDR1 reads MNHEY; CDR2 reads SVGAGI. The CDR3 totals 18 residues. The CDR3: CASSYSGPREGGNSPLHF. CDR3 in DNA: TGTGCCAGCAGTTACTCGGGGCCGAGAGAGGGGGGTAATTCACCCCTCCACTTT.

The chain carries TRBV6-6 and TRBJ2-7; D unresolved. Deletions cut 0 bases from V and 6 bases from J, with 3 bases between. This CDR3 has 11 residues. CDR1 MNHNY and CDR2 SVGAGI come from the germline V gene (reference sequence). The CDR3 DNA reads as TGTGCCAGCAGTTACTCGAGCGAGCAGTACTTC. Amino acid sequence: CASSYSSEQYF.

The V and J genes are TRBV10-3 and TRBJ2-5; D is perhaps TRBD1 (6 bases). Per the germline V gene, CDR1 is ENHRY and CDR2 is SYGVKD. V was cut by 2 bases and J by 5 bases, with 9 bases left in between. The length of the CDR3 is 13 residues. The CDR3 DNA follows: TGTGCCATCAGTGAGACAGGGTTTGAGACCCAGTACTTC. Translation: CAISETGFETQYF.

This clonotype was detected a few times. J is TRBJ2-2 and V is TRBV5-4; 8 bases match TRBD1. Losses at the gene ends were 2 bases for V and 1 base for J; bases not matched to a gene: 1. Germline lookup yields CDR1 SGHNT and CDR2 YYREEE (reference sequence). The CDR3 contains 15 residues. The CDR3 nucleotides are TGTGCCAGCAGCTTCGGGACAGGGAACACCGGGGAGCTGTTTTTT. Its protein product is CASSFGTGNTGELFF.

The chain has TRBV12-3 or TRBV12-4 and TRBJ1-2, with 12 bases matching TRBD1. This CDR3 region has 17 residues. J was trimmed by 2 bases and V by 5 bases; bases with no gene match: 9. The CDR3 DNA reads TGTGCCAGCAGTAAATCTACCGGGACAGGGGGCAACTATGGCTACACCTTC. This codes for CASSKSTGTGGNYGYTF.

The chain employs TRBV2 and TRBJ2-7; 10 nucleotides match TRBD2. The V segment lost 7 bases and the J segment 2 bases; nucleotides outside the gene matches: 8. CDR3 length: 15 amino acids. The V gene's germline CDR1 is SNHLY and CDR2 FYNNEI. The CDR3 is CASTGGLAGAYEQYF. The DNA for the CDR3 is TGTGCCAGCACCGGTGGGCTAGCGGGGGCCTACGAGCAGTACTTC.

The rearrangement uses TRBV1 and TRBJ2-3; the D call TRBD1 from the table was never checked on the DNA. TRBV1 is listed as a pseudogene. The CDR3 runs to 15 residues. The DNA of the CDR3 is TGCACCAGCAGCTTGTTAGCGCCCCTCACAGATACGCAGTATTTT. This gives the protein CTSSLLAPLTDTQYF.

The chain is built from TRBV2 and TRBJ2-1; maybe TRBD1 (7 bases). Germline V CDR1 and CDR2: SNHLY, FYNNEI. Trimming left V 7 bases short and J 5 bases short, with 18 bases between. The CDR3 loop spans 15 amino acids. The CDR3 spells CASTSGGGRNNEQFF. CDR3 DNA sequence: TGTGCCAGCACCAGTGGAGGGGGCCGGAACAATGAGCAGTTCTTC.

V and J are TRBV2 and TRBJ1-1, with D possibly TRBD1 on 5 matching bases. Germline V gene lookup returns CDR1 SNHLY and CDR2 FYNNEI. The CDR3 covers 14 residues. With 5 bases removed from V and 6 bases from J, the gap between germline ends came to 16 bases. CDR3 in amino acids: CASSQGAWAPEAFF. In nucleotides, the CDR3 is TGTGCCAGCAGTCAGGGTGCCTGGGCACCTGAAGCTTTCTTT.

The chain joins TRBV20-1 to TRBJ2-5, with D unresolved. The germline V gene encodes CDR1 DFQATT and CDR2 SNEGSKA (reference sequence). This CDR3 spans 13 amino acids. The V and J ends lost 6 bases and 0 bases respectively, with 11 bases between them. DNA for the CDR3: TGCAGTGCGATTCCTGCGTACCAAGAGACCCAGTACTTC. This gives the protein CSAIPAYQETQYF.

The CDR3 DNA reads as TGTGCCAGCAGTTTATGGGGTGGCAATGAGCAGTTCTTC. It yields the protein CASSLWGGNEQFF. This chain links TRBV12-3 or TRBV12-4 with TRBJ2-1; the D is unclear. Trimming pared 2 bases from V and 6 bases from J, leaving 8 bases between. The CDR3 totals 13 residues.

In nucleotides, the CDR3 is TGTGCCAGCCATAGCGGGGGGGCCCTGCTCGGAGATACGCAGTATTTT. Its protein is CASHSGGALLGDTQYF. The gene calls are TRBV10-3 and TRBJ2-3; 11 bases match TRBD2. Germline V gene data show CDR1 as ENHRY and CDR2 as SYGVKD. J was trimmed by 5 bases and V by 10 bases; bases with no gene match: 14. The CDR3 contains 16 residues.

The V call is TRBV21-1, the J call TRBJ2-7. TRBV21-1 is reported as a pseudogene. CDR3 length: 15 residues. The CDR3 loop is CASLIGVSCGYEQYF. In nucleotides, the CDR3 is TGTGCCAGCCTAATTGGGGTTTCATGCGGCTACGAGCAGTACTTC.